The clone carrying this TCR beta chain was found once. Germline V lookup: CDR1 SGHNT, CDR2 YENEEA. The CDR3 has 15 amino acids. Unmatched junction bases numbered 9, after V lost 5 bases and J lost 3 bases. TCRdb keeps only in-frame clones here, not all; method: immunoSEQ multiplex PCR. The sample holds about 400,000 clones, approximately 90% seen once. This entry is derived from a study of Ad26.COV2.S vaccination and SARS-CoV-2 variants. Turning to the study itself: The authors gave Ad26.COV2.S intramuscularly, either once or twice 56 days apart.

The treatment here: roughly 20 received Ad26.COV2.S at low or high dose, single or two shots; 5 received placebo; per-sample allocation not given. Collection of samples fell on day 63 after the first vaccine or placebo injection. This TCR was recovered from a person aged 18-65 years who received the Ad26.COV2.S COVID-19 vaccine or a placebo. The rearrangement uses TRBV11-3 and TRBJ1-2; 7 positions agree with TRBD1. Here the sequenced sample was peripheral blood, taken in a trial of Ad26.COV2.S vaccine versus placebo. The CDR3 protein is CASSRAQGGDYGYTF. Here the CDR3 DNA reads TGTGCCAGCAGCCGGGCCCAGGGGGGCGACTATGGCTACACCTTC.